This T cell receptor (beta chain) was recovered during a study of human T cells and chemical hapten exposure. This clonotype was picked up many times. Its antigen is unidentified. Single cDNA molecules in the library carried unique molecular identifiers attached during preparation. TCRdb ran MiXCR on the RACE reads and lists one entry per CDR3 protein. The profile covers about 200,000 distinct CDR3 sequences, with under 30% appearing a single time and about 2.3% taken by the ten largest. Study-level findings and limits: The study found that PT1 expanded TCR counts correlated positively with patch test score.

CDR1 and CDR2 (germline): DFQATT, SNEGSKA (reference sequence). CDR3 length: 16 amino acids. Unmatched junction bases numbered 7, after V lost 0 bases and J lost 7 bases. Time point in this sample: patch test 3, about 24 weeks after DPC sensitization. As for treatment: therapeutic diphenylcyclopropenone sensitization with weekly scalp DPC. The chain has TRBV20-1 and TRBJ2-1, with 12 bases lining up with TRBD2. This TCR derives from a woman aged 40-49 years with alopecia areata. Some clones in this sample may be carry-over from other donors' samples. Sequences were derived from whole blood, sampled in connection with sensitization to the hapten diphenylcyclopropenone (DPC). CDR3 sequence (DNA): TGCAGTGCTAGAGACCAGGGACTAGCGGGCGTGAATGAGCAGTTCTTC. Encoded protein: CSARDQGLAGVNEQFF.